The sequence of this TCR beta chain was determined in a study of blood T cell repertoires in COVID-19. Study-wide background: Researchers got acute and convalescent COVID-19 samples from the United States, Italy and Spain. PBMCs, B-cell-depleted T cells, or T cells provided the cDNA or gDNA that made up the material.

CDR1 and CDR2 from the germline V gene are MNHEY and SMNVEV (reference sequence). CDR3 length equals 15 residues. After removal of 6 bases from V and 4 bases from J, the junction contained 5 bases not matched to a gene. Per the study methods: Cell counts per sample came from amplifying reference gene primers. Clones were sequenced by immunoSEQ multiplex PCR, and TCRdb holds only the in-frame ones, with some missing. V, J and clone size were drawn from that table, and D and trimming were deduced from the DNA. The table records about 330,000 clones, around nine tenths of them present only once. The sequenced sample was peripheral blood. This TCR was sampled from a woman aged 45 to 65 with active or convalescent COVID-19. This chain links TRBV27 with TRBJ2-2; 10 bases align to TRBD2. CDR3 DNA sequence: TGTGCCAGCAGAACTAGCGGGATCTCCACCGGGGAGCTGTTTTTT. This gives the protein CASRTSGISTGELFF.